These 31 T cell receptor beta chains were all obtained from the same sample, sequenced in a study of tumor and adjacent non-tumor tissue in lung cancer (dated by TCRdb to 2017 to 2018). RNA was isolated from bulk unsorted tissue, and RNA quality was assessed with a NanoDrop ND-1000 and an Agilent 2100. The method was multiplex PCR. Instrument used: Illumina HiSeq 2500. TCRbeta libraries were built by three rounds of nested PCR using primers (Table S4), following protocols modified from ARM-PCR. Using fastp trimming at Q25 and MiXCR clonotype assembly, TCRdb reanalyzed the public sequencing data and kept in-frame beta chains. Here each entry gathers all rows of one CDR3 protein and keeps the most common genes and DNA. Across this sample there are approximately 110,000 distinct CDR3 sequences, with about 75% seen only once. 37% of the sample comes from the top ten. Material: lung tumor tissue. All receptors come from a woman aged 55-70 years with non-small cell lung cancer.

As to this clonotype: The junction differs from germline at one of its ends, possibly a read error. This chain connects TRBV7-2 to TRBJ2-5, with D possibly being TRBD1 or TRBD2 (6 bases each). Germline V gene data show CDR1 as SGHTA and CDR2 as FQGNSA. This CDR3 has 15 amino acids. The CDR3 coding sequence is TGTGCTAGCAGCCCTAGTTGGGGGGCAGGGGAGACCCAATACTTC. It codes for CASSPSWGAGETQYF.

The rearrangement joins TRBV6-5 to TRBJ2-3; 7 bases line up with TRBD2. This CDR3 has 17 residues. The V segment lost 1 base and the J segment 15 bases; nucleotides outside the gene matches: 22. Germline V gene sequence: CDR1 MNHEY, CDR2 SVGAGI. The CDR3 is CASSYLPSGANTDMHYF. The DNA for the CDR3 is TGTGCCAGCAGTTACTTACCTAGCGGAGCTAACACAGATATGCACTATTTT.

Turning to this clonotype: Because the CDR3 is missing its conserved closing phenylalanine or tryptophan, this is likely a read error. The genes are TRBV20-1 and TRBJ2-6; 9 bases are a match to TRBD2. Germline lookup yields CDR1 DFQATT and CDR2 SNEGSKA (reference sequence). This CDR3 is 13 amino acids long. Here the CDR3 reads CCAGGGGANVLTL. CDR3 nucleotide sequence: TGCTGTGCGGGAGGGGGTGGGGCCAACGTCCTGACTTTG.

The sample holds many counts of this clonotype. The chain recombines TRBV4-1 with TRBJ2-3; unclear D gene. Germline V gives CDR1 MGHRA, CDR2 YSYEKL. CDR3 length: 17 amino acids. V was cut by 0 bases and J by 2 bases, with 15 bases left in between. This CDR3 reads CASSQDSQEFYTDTQYF. Here the CDR3 DNA reads TGCGCCAGCAGCCAAGATAGCCAGGAATTTTACACAGATACGCAGTATTTT.

A note on this clonotype: A read error may produce the germline difference seen at one junction end. The DNA of the CDR3 is TGTAGCGTTGTCAGGGACACTGAAGCTTCCTTT. Residues: CSVVRDTEASF. V and J are TRBV29-1 and TRBJ1-1; tentatively, D is TRBD1 (6 bases). CDR3 length: 11 amino acids. Germline CDR1 SQVTM, CDR2 ANQGSEA.

The V call is TRBV20-1, the J call TRBJ1-4, with 8 bases aligning to TRBD1. Germline trimming cut 5 bases from V and 8 bases from J; bases unmatched to any gene: 7. The CDR3 length is 13 residues. CDR1 is DFQATT and CDR2 is SNEGSKA in the germline V gene (reference sequence). This CDR3 is CSAGVDRDEKLFF. CDR3 DNA sequence: TGCAGTGCTGGCGTGGACAGGGACGAAAAACTGTTTTTT.

The chain links TRBV6-5 to TRBJ2-7; 14 bases agree with TRBD2. The germline gives CDR1 MNHEY, CDR2 SVGAGI. There are 14 residues in the CDR3. Unmatched junction bases numbered 6, after V lost 8 bases and J lost 6 bases. Written as DNA, the CDR3 is TGTGCCAGCGGGACTAGCGGGAGTCTAGGCGAGCAGTACTTC. It is translated as CASGTSGSLGEQYF.

Details on this clonotype: This may arise from a read error, as a much more abundant clone is one base away. The V and J genes are TRBV20-1 and TRBJ2-4; unclear D gene. V lost 4 bases and J lost 8, with 21 bases in between. Per the germline V gene, CDR1 is DFQATT and CDR2 is SNEGSKA (reference sequence). The CDR3 covers 15 residues. CDR3 DNA: TGCAGTGCTATTGAAACCGACTTTCTGAACGACATTCAGTACTTC. Its protein is CSAIETDFLNDIQYF.

The J gene is TRBJ2-5, the V gene TRBV11-1; perhaps TRBD1 as D (6 bases). V lost 5 bases, J lost 3 bases, and 19 bases lay in between. This CDR3 contains 16 residues. Germline values: CDR1 SGHAT, CDR2 FQDESV (reference sequence). CDR3 region: CASSRRQVESKETQYF. As DNA, the CDR3 is TGTGCCAGCAGCCGACGACAGGTCGAGAGTAAAGAGACCCAGTACTTC.

A note on this clonotype: Sequence at one end of the junction differs from germline and may be a read error. This rearrangement joins TRBV11-3 to TRBJ1-2; D may be TRBD1 (5 bases). Germline V gene lookup returns CDR1 SGHNT and CDR2 YENEEA. CDR3 length: 13 amino acids. Here the CDR3 DNA reads TGTGCCAGCGGCTTAGGCAGGGATCTTGGTTACACCTTC. This encodes CASGLGRDLGYTF.

About this clonotype: A read error is likely, as this CDR3 ends without the conserved phenylalanine or tryptophan. Because the CDR3's place on the DNA is in doubt, the DNA is left out and the CDR3 is given as listed by TCRdb. The CDR3 region is CASNYGTSGSYELYC. This sequence joins TRBV11-2 and TRBJ2-7; the D call TRBD2 from the table was never checked on the DNA. Germline V lookup: CDR1 SGHAT, CDR2 FQNNGV. The CDR3 has 15 amino acids, counting both end residues.

A word on this clonotype: Germline is not matched at one junction end, which may reflect a read error. The V call is TRBV20-1, the J call TRBJ1-5; D is uncertain. CDR1 and CDR2 (germline): DFQATT, SNEGSKA (reference sequence). The CDR3 is made up of 14 amino acids. The CDR3 DNA reads TGCATTGCTAGTTACTCAAATAGTAATCAGCCCCAGCATTTT. Residues: CIASYSNSNQPQHF.

This clonotype was seen once. A much more abundant neighbour one base away suggests this may be a read error. In DNA, the CDR3 is TGTGCCAGCGGAGGACAGGGGTGGGCCAGGCTCCACGAGCAGTACTTC. Encoded protein: CASGGQGWARLHEQYF. The V and J genes are TRBV6-2 or TRBV6-3 and TRBJ2-7; 9 bases fit TRBD1. Germline V lookup: CDR1 MNHEY, CDR2 SVGEGT. This CDR3 has 16 residues. The ends lost 8 bases at V and 5 bases at J; junction bases unmatched: 16.

Turning to this clonotype: This may arise from a read error, as a much more abundant clone is one base away. V usage is TRBV20-1 and J usage is TRBJ2-3; 8 nucleotides match TRBD1. The CDR3 is 11 amino acids. CDR1 and CDR2 from the germline V gene are DFQATT and SNEGSKA (reference sequence). CDR3 sequence: CNAVRTGTQYF. CDR3 DNA: TGCAATGCAGTACGGACAGGGACGCAGTATTTT.

Comments on this clonotype: Since a much larger clone is just one base distant, this may be a read error. The chain links TRBV18 to TRBJ1-5; D is possibly TRBD1 (6 bases). CDR1 is KGHSH and CDR2 is LQKENI in the germline V gene. This CDR3 region has 15 residues. The CDR3 here is CASSPLQGTDQPRHF. In DNA, the CDR3 is TGTGCCAGCTCACCCCTACAGGGAACAGATCAGCCCCGGCATTTT.

To note about this clonotype: Lacking the conserved final phenylalanine or tryptophan, this CDR3 likely reflects a read error. The chain recombines TRBV11-2 with TRBJ2-7, with TRBD2 matching over 11 bases. With V trimmed by 5 bases and J by 4 bases, 10 bases remained unmatched. CDR1 is SGHAT, CDR2 FQNNGV, per germline. This CDR3 spans 16 amino acids. The CDR3 here is CASSLLAGGNYYEQYS. As DNA, the CDR3 is TGTGCCAGCAGCCTTCTAGCGGGGGGAAATTATTACGAGCAGTACTCC.

Turning to this clonotype: Relative to the germline gene, one junction end is altered; a read error may explain this. The CDR3 sequence is CASNELSFYEQYF. In DNA form, the CDR3 reads TGTGCCAGCAACGAACTAAGTTTTTACGAGCAGTATTTC. The rearrangement joins TRBV6-1 to TRBJ2-7; D unclear. Germline V gives CDR1 MNHNS, CDR2 SASEGT. This CDR3 is 13 amino acids long.

There are a few counts of this clonotype. The CDR3 ends on some other residue instead of the conserved phenylalanine or tryptophan, so this is likely a read error. The chain links TRBV20-1 to TRBJ2-5; possibly TRBD2 for D (7 bases). The CDR3 is 13 amino acids. Germline V CDR1 and CDR2: DFQATT, SNEGSKA (reference sequence). V dropped 7 bases and J dropped 5 bases, with 17 bases sitting between them. Here the CDR3 reads CSGEGGRGETQYY. The CDR3 bases are TGCAGTGGGGAGGGGGGCCGTGGGGAGACCCAGTACTAC.

Concerning this clonotype: One end of the junction varies from germline; a read error may be responsible. The gene calls are TRBV6-5 and TRBJ2-3; D uncertain. The length of the CDR3 is 11 residues. Germline V gene sequence: CDR1 MNHEY, CDR2 SVGAGI. As DNA, the CDR3 is TGCGCCAACAGTTCCCAAGATACGCAGTATTTT. This translates into CANSSQDTQYF.

In the case of this clonotype: Here the CDR3 omits its conserved ending phenylalanine or tryptophan, so a read error is the likely source. The J gene is TRBJ2-1, the V gene TRBV12-3 or TRBV12-4; no clear D gene. The CDR3 consists of 13 residues. V was pared by 7 bases and J by 6 bases, with 13 bases between. The CDR3 DNA reads as TGTGCCAGCAATTTCGTTGGGCCCAATGAGCAGTTCTTA. Protein: CASNFVGPNEQFL.

This chain uses TRBV5-1 with TRBJ2-7; TRBD1 matches 12 bases. CDR1 SGHRS and CDR2 YFSETQ come from the germline V gene. V was clipped by 3 bases and J by 7 bases; unmatched bases: 2. This CDR3 contains 13 residues. CDR3 sequence (DNA): TGCGCCAGCAGCTGGGACAGGGGGCGGGAGCAGTACTTC. Amino acid sequence: CASSWDRGREQYF.

In regard to this clonotype: Sequence at one end of the junction differs from germline and may be a read error. The V and J genes are TRBV4-2 and TRBJ1-1, with D maybe TRBD1 (5 bases). CDR1 and CDR2 (germline): LGHNA, YNFKEQ. There are 16 residues in the CDR3. In nucleotides, the CDR3 is TGTGCCAGCAGCCAAGAAAGGAGGGGCTCCCTCGGGGAAGCTCCCTTT. The encoded protein is CASSQERRGSLGEAPF.

This clonotype appeared a few times. V usage is TRBV5-4 and J usage is TRBJ2-3, with 9 bases fitting TRBD2. This CDR3 is 13 amino acids long. Germline V lookup: CDR1 SGHNT, CDR2 YYREEE (reference sequence). The CDR3 loop is CSWREGQSYTQYF. The CDR3 DNA reads as TGTAGTTGGCGGGAGGGCCAGTCCTATACGCAGTATTTT. Full variable domain (missing parts from reference TRBV5-4 and TRBJ2-3): ETGVTQSPTHLIKTRGQQVTLRCSSQSGHNTVSWYQQALGQGPQFIFQYYREEENGRGNFPPRFSGLQFPNYSSELNVNALELDDSALYLCSWREGQSYTQYFGPGTRLTVL.

To note about this clonotype: Possible read error: a much larger clone is one base away. The gene calls are TRBV12-3 or TRBV12-4 and TRBJ1-3; D is unclear. CDR3 length equals 14 residues. Trimming took 3 bases from V and 11 from J, leaving 17 bases between them. CDR3 sequence (DNA): TGTGCCAGCAGTTTTGGGTACTCGGGTAACGCCATATATTTT. This sequence encodes CASSFGYSGNAIYF.

As for this clonotype: This may stem from a read error, because a much larger clone lies one nucleotide away. The J gene is TRBJ2-7, the V gene TRBV4-3; TRBD2 agrees at 13 bases. V lost 0 bases to trimming and J lost 7 bases; unmatched junction nucleotides: 12. This CDR3 comprises 18 residues. CDR1 and CDR2 (germline): LGHNA, YSLEER. CDR3 sequence (DNA): TGCGCCAGCAGCCAAGATGCGGGACTAGCGGGACAGCGCAAGGAGCAGTACTTC. This codes for CASSQDAGLAGQRKEQYF.

The gene calls are TRBV21-1 and TRBJ2-4; TRBD1, as called in the table, went unchecked against the DNA. TRBV21-1 is classified as a pseudogene. The CDR3 is 20 residues long. In DNA form, the CDR3 reads TGTGCCAGCAGCAAAAAGGTCCCGGGCAAGGGTGGGAATGCCAAAAACATTCAGTACTTC. It specifies CASSKKVPGKGGNAKNIQYF.

In the case of this clonotype: A read error is possible here, since a much larger clone lies one base away. The chain recombines TRBV20-1 with TRBJ1-1; no clear D gene. The ends were cut back, 1 base at V and 5 bases at J, with 14 bases in the middle. Germline V gives CDR1 DFQATT, CDR2 SNEGSKA (reference sequence). The CDR3 consists of 14 residues. The CDR3 is CSARVPGLGTEAFF. The CDR3 DNA sequence: TGCAGTGCTAGAGTCCCCGGCTTGGGGACTGAAGCTTTCTTT.

About this clonotype: The junction differs from germline at one of its ends, possibly a read error. The V and J genes are TRBV4-2 and TRBJ1-1; 7 bases agree with TRBD1. CDR1 and CDR2 (germline): LGHNA, YNFKEQ. This CDR3 has 12 residues. The CDR3 is CASQGDRTESFF. The CDR3 DNA sequence: TGTGCCAGCCAGGGGGATAGGACTGAATCTTTCTTT.

As concerns this clonotype: One junction end does not reproduce the germline sequence, and a read error may be involved. The CDR3 loop is CANSQETGDSSPLHF. The CDR3 DNA is TGCGCCAACAGCCAAGAAACGGGGGATAGTTCACCCCTCCACTTT. The genes are TRBV4-3 and TRBJ1-6; D might be TRBD1 (5 bases). This CDR3 has 15 residues. The germline V gene has CDR1 LGHNA and CDR2 YSLEER.

The chain has TRBV11-3 and TRBJ1-2; D remains unclear. The V and J ends lost 2 bases and 4 bases respectively, with 20 bases between them. The CDR3 has 17 amino acids. CDR1 and CDR2 from the germline V gene are SGHNT and YENEEA. CDR3 protein: CASSLLQAGGSIYGYTF. The CDR3 DNA is TGTGCCAGCAGCTTATTACAAGCAGGAGGGTCTATCTATGGCTACACCTTC. The entire variable domain, with the rest obtained from reference TRBV11-3 and TRBJ1-2, is as follows: EAGVVQSPRYKIIEKKQPVAFWCNPISGHNTLYWYLQNLGQGPELLIRYENEEAVDDSQLPKDRFSAERLKGVDSTLKIQPAELGDSAVYLCASSLLQAGGSIYGYTFGSGTRLTVV.

Points on this clonotype: Being one base from a much bigger clone, this may be a read error. The V call is TRBV20-1, the J call TRBJ1-5, with 10 bases that match TRBD1. Germline values: CDR1 DFQATT, CDR2 SNEGSKA (reference sequence). The CDR3 is 14 amino acids. Trimming cost V 6 bases and J 4 bases; bases outside gene matches: 6. The CDR3, as DNA: TGCAGTGCGGGACAGGGGTACCCAAATCAGCCCCAGCATTTT. Protein sequence: CSAGQGYPNQPQHF.